This T cell receptor beta chain was sequenced in a study of blood T cell repertoires in COVID-19. Overall study context: Sites in the United States, Italy and Spain provided acute and convalescent COVID-19 samples. T cells, B-cell-depleted T cells, or PBMCs supplied cDNA or gDNA.

The CDR3 runs 14 residues. V shed 0 bases and J shed 4 bases, with 9 bases lying between them. Germline loops: CDR1 SGHTA, CDR2 FQGNSA. Per the study methods: Estimates of nucleated cell counts were drawn from the amplification of reference gene primers. Profiling relied on immunoSEQ multiplex PCR, and the TCRdb table lists in-frame clones only, not all of them. D and trimming come from the DNA, and the V and J calls and clone size come from that table. The sample includes about 75,000 clones, roughly 84% seen only once; the top ten take about 22%. This sequence originates from a woman aged 45-60 years with acute or convalescent COVID-19. V usage is TRBV7-2 and J usage is TRBJ1-2; no definite D call. Sequenced sample: peripheral blood. The CDR3 is CASSLARRGYGYTF. The CDR3 DNA reads as TGTGCCAGCAGCTTAGCCCGTCGCGGCTATGGCTACACCTTC.